These 15 T cell receptor beta chains came from one sample sequenced in a study of shared clonotypes between healthy human individuals. This table comes from immunoSEQ multiplex PCR, and its TCRdb copy is limited to in-frame clones, with some not included. The sample shows roughly 2.1 million clones, 90% to 95% of them seen only once. CD8 cells regarded as naive lacked CD45RO, were positively chosen for CCR7, and omitted terminally differentiated effector memory CD45RA+ cells. The sequencing input was naive CD8+ T cells from PBMCs. The receptors derive from a man aged 18 to 29 in good health. Some clones in this sample may be carry-over from other donors' samples.

The chain recombines TRBV9 with TRBJ1-2, with D possibly TRBD1 on 5 matching bases. The germline gives CDR1 SGDLS, CDR2 YYNGEE. The CDR3 sequence is 17 residues long. V was clipped by 0 bases and J by 3 bases, with 18 bases between them. The CDR3 bases are TGTGCCAGCAGCGTAGCTCAGGGTGGGGAACTGGACTATGGCTACACCTTC. It encodes CASSVAQGGELDYGYTF.

For the CDR3, the DNA is TGCAGCGTTAGAGGGGAACAGGGGTCCTACGAGCAGTACTTC. Protein: CSVRGEQGSYEQYF. The chain carries TRBV29-1 and TRBJ2-7, with 7 bases identical to TRBD1. The length of the CDR3 is 14 residues. J gave up 1 base and V 5 bases, and 8 bases lay outside the gene matches. The germline CDR1 and CDR2 sequences are SQVTM and ANQGSEA.

The sample holds one count of this clone. The chain employs TRBV7-3 and TRBJ2-3, with a tentative D call TRBD2 (6 bases). Germline V gene lookup returns CDR1 SGHTA and CDR2 FQGTGA. Trimming took 2 bases from V and 1 from J, leaving 10 bases between them. The length of the CDR3 is 15 residues. CDR3 sequence reads: CASSLFGLRTDTQYF. The CDR3 DNA reads TGTGCCAGCAGCTTATTTGGACTACGCACAGATACGCAGTATTTT.

The chain carries TRBV19 and TRBJ2-7; D perhaps matches TRBD2 (5 bases). Germline CDR1 LNHDA, CDR2 SQIVND (reference sequence). Trimming left V 4 bases short and J 0 bases short, with 10 bases between. The length of the CDR3 is 14 residues. In nucleotides, the CDR3 is TGTGCCAGTAGTAGCCTCGACTACTCCTACGAGCAGTACTTC. Residues: CASSSLDYSYEQYF.

This sequence joins TRBV28 and TRBJ2-1; TRBD1 agrees at 7 bases. Germline V CDR1 and CDR2: MDHEN, SYDVKM. The V segment lost 6 bases and the J segment 4 bases; nucleotides outside the gene matches: 9. CDR3 length equals 15 residues. The CDR3 here is CASRPTGAWYNEQFF. The DNA of the CDR3 is TGTGCCAGCAGACCTACAGGGGCTTGGTACAATGAGCAGTTCTTC. The variable domain in full, with the rest retrieved from reference TRBV28 and TRBJ2-1, is DVKVTQSSRYLVKRTGEKVFLECVQDMDHENMFWYRQDPGLGLRLIYFSYDVKMKEKGDIPEGYSVSREKKERFSLILESASTNQTSMYLCASRPTGAWYNEQFFGPGTRLTVL.

Regarding this clone: Distinct nucleotide sequences in the sample also encode this CDR3. V usage is TRBV9 and J usage is TRBJ2-1; D gene uncertain. The CDR3 totals 13 residues. CDR1 and CDR2 from the germline V gene are SGDLS and YYNGEE. Trimming cost V 3 bases and J 3 bases, with 7 bases left between them. This CDR3 reads CASSGRLYNEQFF. Written as DNA, the CDR3 is TGTGCCAGCAGCGGGAGACTCTACAATGAGCAGTTCTTC.

V usage is TRBV29-1 and J usage is TRBJ2-5; 8 bases fit TRBD1. This CDR3 is built from 15 residues. V lost 3 bases and J lost 5; bases outside the gene matches: 11. Germline CDR1 and CDR2: SQVTM and ANQGSEA. Written as DNA, the CDR3 is TGCAGCGTTGATACCCTGACAGGGGTTGCGGAGACCCAGTACTTC. Translated: CSVDTLTGVAETQYF. Complete variable domain (other parts from reference TRBV29-1 and TRBJ2-5): SAVISQKPSRDICQRGTSLTIQCQVDSQVTMMFWYRQQPGQSLTLIATANQGSEATYESGFVIDKFPISRPNLTFSTLTVSNMSPEDSSIYLCSVDTLTGVAETQYFGPGTRLLVL.

The genes are TRBV4-3 and TRBJ2-7; no clear D gene. Trimming removed 0 bases at V and 2 bases at J, with 11 bases between. The CDR3 contains 15 residues. CDR1 is LGHNA and CDR2 is YSLEER in the germline V gene. CDR3 sequence reads: CASSQEGRLTYEQYF. The CDR3 DNA sequence: TGCGCCAGCAGCCAAGAGGGCAGACTCACCTACGAGCAGTACTTC.

The chain links TRBV28 to TRBJ2-7, with D perhaps being TRBD1 or TRBD2 (5 bases each). Germline V gene data show CDR1 as MDHEN and CDR2 as SYDVKM. V lost 6 bases and J 6 bases, leaving 21 bases between the germline ends. This CDR3 has 15 residues. The CDR3 sequence: CASSWGGLAPGEQYF. For the CDR3, the DNA is TGTGCCAGCAGCTGGGGCGGACTCGCGCCCGGCGAGCAGTACTTC.

The chain uses TRBV11-3 and TRBJ1-1; possible D gene TRBD1, 5 bases. The V gene's germline CDR1 is SGHNT and CDR2 YENEEA. The CDR3 sequence is 13 residues long. V was pared by 5 bases and J by 11 bases, with 18 bases between. CDR3 region: CASSLGTGTPAFF. CDR3 bases: TGTGCCAGCAGCCTTGGAACCGGGACCCCTGCTTTCTTT.

On this clone itself: Other DNA variants within this sample encode the same CDR3. V and J are TRBV7-9 and TRBJ2-3; no clear D. CDR1 and CDR2 from the germline V gene are SEHNR and FQNEAQ (reference sequence). Between the trimmed V and J ends, which lost 0 bases and 2 bases, there was a span of 6 bases. The CDR3 loop spans 14 amino acids. CDR3: CASSLAGPTDTQYF. CDR3 bases: TGTGCCAGCAGCTTAGCCGGTCCCACAGATACGCAGTATTTT.

The chain uses TRBV10-3 and TRBJ2-5; D is undetermined. Germline values: CDR1 ENHRY, CDR2 SYGVKD. V lost 7 bases and J 0 bases, leaving 15 bases between the germline ends. CDR3 length: 15 amino acids. The CDR3 region is CAIKSTERDQETQYF. The CDR3 DNA is TGTGCCATCAAATCGACTGAGCGAGACCAAGAGACCCAGTACTTC.

As concerns this clone: Within the sample, other DNA sequences also encode this same CDR3. V is TRBV7-9 and J is TRBJ2-7; D is unclear. The CDR3 runs to 11 residues. Germline V CDR1 and CDR2: SEHNR, FQNEAQ (reference sequence). V shed 2 bases and J shed 5 bases, with 4 bases lying between them. Here the CDR3 reads CASSLSHEQYF. Here the CDR3 DNA reads TGTGCCAGCAGCTTAAGCCACGAGCAGTACTTC.

J is TRBJ2-5 and V is TRBV6-1, with a tentative D call TRBD2 (5 bases). Germline V CDR1 and CDR2: MNHNS, SASEGT. CDR3 length: 14 residues. The V gene lost 7 bases and the J gene lost 6 bases, with 18 bases spanning the gap. The CDR3 DNA is TGTGCCAGCAACCTCTCGGGGTGGCCCCAGACCCAGTACTTC. Translation: CASNLSGWPQTQYF.

This chain links TRBV7-9 with TRBJ2-1, with D perhaps matching TRBD2 (6 bases). The V and J ends lost 5 bases and 6 bases respectively, with 29 bases between them. The CDR3 covers 19 residues. In germline, CDR1 is SEHNR, CDR2 FQNEAQ (reference sequence). The DNA for the CDR3 is TGTGCCAGCAGCCAATTTCCCCACTCCGGGACTTCGAGAATCAATGAGCAGTTCTTC. Its translation: CASSQFPHSGTSRINEQFF.